This TCR beta chain emerged from a study of Ad26.COV2.S vaccination and SARS-CoV-2 variants (dated by TCRdb to 2020 to 2022). Regarding the complete study: Vaccine-arm donors came from COV1001, a multicentre, randomized, double-blind, placebo-controlled phase I-IIa trial of Ad26.COV2.S in healthy adults. Ad26.COV2.S was given intramuscularly at 5x10^10 or 1x10^11 viral particles, as a single shot or as two shots 56 days apart. TCRbeta repertoire sequencing served as the tool for gauging how specific and how broad the SARS-CoV-2-reactive T cell receptors were following Ad26.COV2.S vaccination. The TCR-sequenced set comprised around 30 samples: approximately 19 Ad26.COV2.S vaccine recipients, 5 placebo recipients and 8 SARS-CoV-2 convalescent individuals. Trial participants were randomized into five groups of five, in which low-dose or high-dose Ad26.COV2.S was given once or twice, or placebo was given on both occasions. Blinding of investigators to trial group allocation was maintained during experiments and outcome assessment. What the research found in general, with its limitations: Substantial breadth of spike-specific CD8+ and CD4+ T cell responses was reported after vaccination. Comparable non-spike TCR breadth was observed between vaccine and placebo recipients, consistent with only spike being contained in the vaccine. The study was not powered for comparison of responses between vaccine doses or regimens. The authors noted that total T cell responses may have been underestimated by the TCR breadth and depth analyses. Higher spike-specific TCR breadth was observed in Ad26.COV2.S recipients than in placebo recipients (P = 0.0014).

The immunoSEQ Assay was used to sequence TCRbeta CDR3 regions. After extraction, genomic DNA underwent amplification by bias-controlled multiplex PCR, followed by high-throughput sequencing. For the original study's pipeline: To quantify the absolute abundance of every unique TCRbeta CDR3 region, sequences were collapsed and filtered. T cell fraction was estimated by normalizing TCRbeta template counts to usable DNA, with usable DNA measured through amplification of reference genes found in all nucleated cells. Repertoire TCRs were annotated as SARS-CoV-2-specific when V gene, CDR3 amino acid sequence and J gene were exactly matched to a known reactive TCR set. MIRA supplied the reference SARS-CoV-2 TCR set, which was filtered for enrichment in COVID-19-positive ImmuneCODE repertoires so that public or cross-reactive TCRs were removed. Using the MIRA antigens, annotated TCRs were further analysed by specific ORF or by position within an ORF. Depth was the summed frequency of annotated unique rearrangements, while breadth was defined as annotated unique rearrangements over total unique productive rearrangements. Group comparisons of TCR breadth used two-sided Wilcoxon rank-sum tests. TCRdb obtained this table from immuneACCESS and retained in-frame rearrangements with V and J assigned. These tables miss some clones; where compared with another copy, unresolved V genes account for less than half of the shortfall, and the remainder is unexplained. V and J calls and clone size are those listed in that table; D and trimming were worked out from the DNA. Recorded for this sample are around 400,000 clones; roughly 90% of them occurred a single time. Roughly an eighth of the sample comes from the top ten.

Concerning this clone itself: Its antigen is not yet known. Per-base qualities were not stored, and no clone one base away is much larger.

The sample's treatment or condition label is to be understood as: roughly 19 received Ad26.COV2.S at low or high dose, single or two shots; about five received placebo; per-sample allocation not given. Repertoires of vaccine and placebo recipients were sequenced from samples taken on day 63 after the first injection. Cohort 1b enrolled around 24 adults aged 18-55 years at a single site in Boston, USA, between 29 July and 7 August 2020. Ad26.COV2.S was a replication-incompetent adenovirus type 26 vector that expressed a prefusion-stabilized SARS-CoV-2 spike protein derived from the original Wuhan strain. V lost 4 bases and J lost 4 bases, and the count of bases not matched to a germline gene is 4. From the cysteine up to the phenylalanine, the CDR3 has a length of 15 residues. This entry keeps only the CDR3 DNA: 45 bases, framed from base 1. In the germline V gene, CDR1 corresponds to MDHEN and CDR2 to SYDVKM.

This receptor was identified in a person between 18 and 65 years old who received the Ad26.COV2.S COVID-19 vaccine or a placebo. The sequencing here drew on peripheral blood, taken in a trial of Ad26.COV2.S vaccine versus placebo. Rearrangement joined TRBV28 to TRBJ2-2; TRBD1 agrees with 9 junctional bases. DNA sequence: TGTGCCAGCAGTTACAGGGGGCTTCGCACCGGGGAGCTGTTTTTT. Translation gives CASSYRGLRTGELFF.